The entry that follows covers one TCR beta chain sequence. The RNA, about 0.5 to 1 ug, was put through reverse transcription using random hexamers. One entry per CDR3 protein, called by TCRdb with MiXCR from the immunoSEQ multiplex PCR reads. The sample comprises about 240,000 distinct CDR3 sequences, about 96% of which are singletons, and 0.1% rests with the top ten. Looked up from germline, CDR1 is MGHDK and CDR2 is SYGVNS. V was pared by 7 bases and J by 6 bases, with 7 bases between. The CDR3 length is 11 residues. The data originate from a study of CD8 T cells in Susac syndrome. The sample consisted of CD4+ T cells from PBMCs. This chain joins TRBV25-1 and TRBJ2-1; D remains ambiguous. The sequence came from a human donor with Susac syndrome. CDR3 region: CASTDRNEQFF. Here the CDR3 DNA reads TGTGCCAGCACGGACCGCAATGAGCAGTTCTTC.